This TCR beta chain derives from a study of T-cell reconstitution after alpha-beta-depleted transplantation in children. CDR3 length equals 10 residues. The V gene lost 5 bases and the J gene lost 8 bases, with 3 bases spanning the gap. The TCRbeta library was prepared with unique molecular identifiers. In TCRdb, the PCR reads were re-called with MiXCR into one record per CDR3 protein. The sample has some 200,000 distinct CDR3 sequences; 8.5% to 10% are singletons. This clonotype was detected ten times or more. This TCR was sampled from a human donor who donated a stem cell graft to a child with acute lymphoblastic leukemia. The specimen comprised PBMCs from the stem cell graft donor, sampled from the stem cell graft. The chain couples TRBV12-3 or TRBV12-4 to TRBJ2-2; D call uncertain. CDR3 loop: CASSTGELFF. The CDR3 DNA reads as TGTGCCAGCAGTACGGGGGAGCTGTTTTTT.